This TCR beta chain was profiled in a study of T cell repertoires in cytomegalovirus infection. About the study: It was the public TCR beta signatures that indicated both CMV infection and matching HLA type.

This clonotype has more than one count but fewer than ten. The antigen remains unidentified. TCRdb re-called the reads through MiXCR, storing one row per CDR3 protein. Among some 400,000 distinct CDR3 sequences, roughly a third were seen once, and the ten largest hold approximately 14%. Whole-study results and caveats: Ex vivo responses were dominated by HLA-C-restricted CMV-specific TCR beta clonotypes. Accumulated public TCR beta family frequency recognized individuals carrying CMV together with the relevant HLA.

V dropped 7 bases and J dropped 5 bases, with 15 bases sitting between them. Germline V gives CDR1 MNHEY, CDR2 SVGEGT. This CDR3 has 14 residues. The TCR sequence derives from a human donor in good health (CMV status not recorded). Some clones in this sample may be carry-over from other donors' samples. The V call is TRBV6-2 or TRBV6-3, the J call TRBJ2-1, with a weak D call TRBD1 (6 bases). Specimen: PBMCs. As DNA, the CDR3 is TGTGCCAGCAACAATGACAGGTTCCACAATGAGCAGTTCTTC. This gives the protein CASNNDRFHNEQFF.